This passage covers 5 T cell receptor beta chains from one sample sequenced in a study of radiation and T cells in renal cell carcinoma. Profiling relied on immunoSEQ multiplex PCR, and the TCRdb table lists in-frame clones only, not all of them. The sample has around 120,000 clones, 81% seen once. As for time point: blood 2 weeks post-SBRT. Treatment here: 15 Gy SBRT to primary tumor, nephrectomy 4 weeks later. This specimen was blood, taken from a patient whose treatment included radiotherapy and nephrectomy. The receptor source for this set is an older woman with renal cell carcinoma.

The chain joins TRBV11-2 to TRBJ1-2; D not resolved. The V end was cut by 5 bases, the J end by 8 bases, with 12 bases between. The germline CDR1 and CDR2 sequences are SGHAT and FQNNGV. The CDR3 covers 12 residues. For the CDR3, the DNA is TGTGCCAGCAGCGTAAATTCGGGGGGCTACACCTTC. Its protein product is CASSVNSGGYTF.

The genes are TRBV25-1 and TRBJ1-6; the D gene is possibly TRBD1 (5 bases). V was trimmed by 7 bases and J by 0 bases, leaving 10 bases between them. In germline, CDR1 is MGHDK, CDR2 SYGVNS. The CDR3 has 15 amino acids. The CDR3 sequence: CASNIGGSYNSPLHF. CDR3 coding DNA: TGTGCCAGCAACATCGGGGGCTCCTATAATTCACCCCTCCACTTT. The complete variable domain, with remaining parts taken from reference TRBV25-1 and TRBJ1-6, reads EADIYQTPRYLVIGTGKKITLECSQTMGHDKMYWYQQDPGMELHLIHYSYGVNSTEKGDLSSESTVSRIRTEHFPLTLESARPSHTSQYLCASNIGGSYNSPLHFGNGTRLTVT.

The V gene is TRBV19, the J gene TRBJ2-7, with D perhaps matching TRBD1 or TRBD2 (5 bases each). CDR1 is LNHDA, CDR2 SQIVND, per germline (reference sequence). The CDR3 length is 15 residues. Trimming pared 9 bases from V and 0 bases from J, leaving 18 bases between. The CDR3 region has the DNA TGTGCCAGCGCCGCCGGGACGGACCACTCCTACGAGCAGTACTTC. It specifies CASAAGTDHSYEQYF.

This clone was seen a few times. The rearrangement links TRBV6-5 to TRBJ1-2; 11 nucleotides agree with TRBD1. The CDR3 runs to 12 residues. The germline V gene has CDR1 MNHEY and CDR2 SVGAGI. V was clipped by 10 bases and J by 8 bases; unmatched bases: 6. This CDR3 reads CATPDRGQGYTF. CDR3 in DNA: TGTGCCACCCCGGACAGGGGGCAAGGCTACACCTTC.

The J gene is TRBJ1-3, the V gene TRBV28; TRBD1 matches at 9 bases. Germline CDR1 reads MDHEN; CDR2 reads SYDVKM. This CDR3 comprises 15 residues. Trimming at V came to 1 base and at J to 8 bases, leaving 6 bases not matched to a gene. CDR3 in amino acids: CASSLSSGQGHTIYF. The CDR3 nucleotides are TGTGCCAGCAGTTTATCATCCGGACAGGGGCACACCATATATTTT.